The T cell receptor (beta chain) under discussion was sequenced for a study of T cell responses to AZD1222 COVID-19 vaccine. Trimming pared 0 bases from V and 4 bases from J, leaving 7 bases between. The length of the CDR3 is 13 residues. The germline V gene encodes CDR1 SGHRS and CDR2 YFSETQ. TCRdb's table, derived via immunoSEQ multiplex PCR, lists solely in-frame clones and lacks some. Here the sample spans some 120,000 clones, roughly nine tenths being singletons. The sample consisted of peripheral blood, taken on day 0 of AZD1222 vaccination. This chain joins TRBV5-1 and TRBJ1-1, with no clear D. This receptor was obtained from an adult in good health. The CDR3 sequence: CASSLAEITEAFF. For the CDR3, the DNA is TGCGCCAGCAGCTTGGCCGAAATCACTGAAGCTTTCTTT.